One sample yielded the 3 T cell receptor beta chains listed below, sequenced in a study of PD-L1 blockade in urothelial cancer (dated by TCRdb to between 2016 and 2019). Preparation of the library involved the immunoSEQ multiplex PCR assay. The table was pulled from immuneACCESS by TCRdb, which kept in-frame rearrangements only. Such tables lose some clones; where checked, under half of the loss comes from unresolved V genes, and the rest has no known cause. The sample data list approximately 40,000 clones, and approximately 86% of these were observed just once. Over 20% of the sample rests with the top ten. Reading the label with the study, this specimen's time point is: peripheral blood 6 weeks after treatment start. This specimen was PBMCs, taken around atezolizumab (anti-PD-L1) treatment. These TCRs come from a man aged 60-69 years with urothelial cancer.

This clone was found once. J is TRBJ1-5 and V is TRBV19; D not resolved. V was pared by 1 base and J by 5 bases, with 12 bases between. The CDR3 loop spans 15 amino acids. The V gene's germline CDR1 is LNHDA and CDR2 SQIVND (reference sequence). Here the CDR3 reads CASSIAQNRYQPQHF. The CDR3 nucleotides are TGTGCCAGTAGTATAGCTCAGAACCGCTATCAGCCCCAGCATTTT.

This chain connects TRBV11-2 to TRBJ2-1, with D perhaps TRBD2 (5 bases). CDR3 size: 14 residues. Germline lookup yields CDR1 SGHAT and CDR2 FQNNGV. Trimming pared 4 bases from V and 10 bases from J, leaving 17 bases between. The CDR3 loop reads CASSSPWERGEQFF. The CDR3 DNA reads as TGTGCCAGCAGCTCCCCCTGGGAGCGAGGCGAGCAGTTCTTC.

This clone occurred once. The V call is TRBV4-2, the J call TRBJ2-5, with 11 bases identical to TRBD1. Losses at the gene ends were 0 bases for V and 0 bases for J; bases not matched to a gene: 15. The CDR3 covers 21 residues. CDR1 and CDR2 from the germline V gene are LGHNA and YNFKEQ. In DNA, the CDR3 is TGTGCCAGCAGCCAAGATCTAACCGTAGGGGACAGGGGGTCCTACCAAGAGACCCAGTACTTC. This sequence encodes CASSQDLTVGDRGSYQETQYF.